This TCR beta chain appears in the sequencing data of a study of T cells in Graves' hyperthyroidism and ophthalmopathy. RNA transcripts yielded amplified TCR beta CDR3 regions. RT-PCR in the first round (using the HTBI primer set) targeted the TCR CDR3. A single record per CDR3 protein comes from TCRdb applying MiXCR to the multiplex PCR reads. The table includes about 96,000 distinct CDR3 sequences, 51% detected once. Any patient presenting with uncontrolled infection, other autoimmune disease, pregnancy or lactation was left out. Fresh 10 ml peripheral blood yielded PBMCs. V shed 5 bases and J shed 14 bases, with 19 bases lying between them. The CDR3 covers 13 residues. Per germline, CDR1 SEHNR and CDR2 FQNEAQ (reference sequence).

The rearrangement links TRBV7-9 to TRBJ1-5, with TRBD1 as a possible D gene (6 bases). This TCR came from a woman aged 40 to 50 with Graves' hyperthyroidism. Input material: blood. The CDR3 is CASSPGGGQYEHF. CDR3 DNA sequence: TGTGCCAGCAGCCCCGGGGGGGGGCAATACGAGCATTTT.